The entry below gives a single T cell receptor beta chain sequence along with its context. This sample is part of a study of technical replicates of blood from several donors. V was pared by 3 bases and J by 0 bases, with 5 bases of the junction left unmatched. Germline V gives CDR1 SGDLS, CDR2 YYNGEE. The CDR3 is 16 residues long. Profiled with immunoSEQ multiplex PCR; TCRdb holds only in-frame clones, not every one. The sample has tens of thousands of clones, more than 90% seen once. V gene TRBV9 combines with J gene TRBJ2-2, with 7 positions matching TRBD2. The sequence came from a human donor in good health. Some clones in this sample may be carry-over from other donors' samples. Sequencing input: PBMCs. CDR3 nucleotide sequence: TGTGCCAGCAGCGCCAGAGCGGGGACGAACACCGGGGAGCTGTTTTTT. Residues: CASSARAGTNTGELFF. Full variable domain (missing parts from reference TRBV9 and TRBJ2-2): DSGVTQTPKHLITATGQRVTLRCSPRSGDLSVYWYQQSLDQGLQFLIQYYNGEERAKGNILERFSAQQFPDLHSELNLSSLELGDSALYFCASSARAGTNTGELFFGEGSRLTVL.